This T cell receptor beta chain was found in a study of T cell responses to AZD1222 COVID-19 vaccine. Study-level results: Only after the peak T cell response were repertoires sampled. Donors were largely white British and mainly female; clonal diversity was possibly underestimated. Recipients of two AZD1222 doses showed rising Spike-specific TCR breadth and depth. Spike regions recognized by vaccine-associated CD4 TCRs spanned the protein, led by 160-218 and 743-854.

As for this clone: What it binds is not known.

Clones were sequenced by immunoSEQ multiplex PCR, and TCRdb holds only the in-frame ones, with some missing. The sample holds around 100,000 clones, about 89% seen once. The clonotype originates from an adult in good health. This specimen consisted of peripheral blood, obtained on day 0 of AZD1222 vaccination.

The CDR3 region is CASRLAGYNEQFF. CDR3 nucleotide sequence: TGCGCCAGCAGGCTAGCGGGATACAATGAGCAGTTCTTC. The chain is built from TRBV10-2 and TRBJ2-1; 9 bases align to TRBD2. V shed 6 bases, J shed 4 bases, and the junction held 1 base outside the gene matches. CDR1 is WSHSY and CDR2 is SAAADI in the germline V gene. The CDR3 contains 13 residues.